This T cell receptor beta chain stems from a study of blood T cells in healthy people across ages. Whole-study results and caveats: A roughly linear age-dependent decrease characterized TCR beta diversity per million T cells.

On this clonotype: What it recognizes is unknown.

J lost 8 bases, V lost 5 bases, and 15 bases had no gene match. Per the germline V gene, CDR1 is LGHNA and CDR2 is YNFKEQ. The CDR3 is 18 residues long. The second PCR ran roughly 6 to 11 cycles with a sample-barcoded 5' primer and J-beta primers. The template-switch adaptor, which had 12 random nucleotides, put a tag on each cDNA molecule. MiXCR was run by TCRdb on the 5' RACE reads, yielding one entry per CDR3 protein. Here the sample spans about 600,000 distinct CDR3 sequences, more than 45% being singletons. V is TRBV4-2 and J is TRBJ2-1, with 13 bases aligning to TRBD2. The TCR originated in a man older than 75 in good health. Sequencing was done on a sample of blood. CDR3 protein: CASSVRLILAGGADEQFF. The CDR3 DNA is TGTGCCAGCAGCGTTCGATTAATACTAGCGGGAGGGGCTGATGAGCAGTTCTTC.